This T cell receptor (beta chain) stems from a study of T cell responses to AZD1222 COVID-19 vaccine (dated by TCRdb to 2020 to 2023). About the full investigation: AZD1222 recipients given second doses at about 4 weeks or at about 12 weeks were pooled, since spike-specific TCR depth and breadth were not found to differ between the two schedules. TCR sequencing covered 230 to 250 trial participants: 207 given two doses of AZD1222 and approximately 26 given two doses of MenACWY control vaccine. Trial participants were enrolled into age subgroups of 18-55, 56-69 and 70-plus years, which contained 148, 28 and 57 TCR-sequenced participants, respectively.

Beyond this particular receptor, the publication reports: Reportedly, almost half of the unique spike-specific TCRs recognized epitopes lying outside the regions that are mutated in the B.1.351 and B.1.1.7 variants. Most participants were white British and females outnumbered males, and the authors suggested that clonal diversity may have been underestimated. Because no day 14 peak-response samples were available, the repertoires could be characterized only after the peak T cell response. CD4 TCRs associated with the vaccine covered the entire spike protein, and the dominant responses were in regions 160-218 and 743-854. Spike-specific TCR breadth and depth rose significantly after two AZD1222 doses compared with day 0 and with MenACWY recipients. Conclusions about previously exposed vaccinees are limited because only five to seven AZD1222 recipients were SARS-CoV-2 seropositive at baseline. The 56-69-year group was small, and its depth increase did not reach significance, likely because of low power.

In light of the paper, this sample's time point label describes: baseline before first vaccination. Vaccinee samples came from UK trials COV001 and COV002, including a single-blind randomized controlled phase 2/3 trial of AZD1222 (ChAdOx1 nCoV-19) in healthy adults. For TCRbeta chain sequencing, PBMC samples from trial participants were taken at day 0 and at day 28 after the second dose. This clone has only a few counts. The antigen it recognizes is unknown. Base quality data are lacking; no much larger clone is found one base away. The CDR3 regions of human TCRbeta chains were subjected to immunosequencing. The source study handled its data this way. Repertoire TCRs were checked for matches against a reference library of SARS-CoV-2-specific TCRs that had been generated using the MIRA antigen-specificity platform. Breadth was defined as the fraction of unique TCRs that were SARS-CoV-2-associated. Depth was defined as the fraction of total T cells that were SARS-CoV-2-associated. Using the MIRA data, every spike-specific TCR was mapped to the spike region that the TCR reacted to and assigned to either a CD4 or a CD8 class. Log10-transformed breadth and depth values were compared by one-way ANOVA with Sidak's multiple comparisons tests. This is the immuneACCESS table as TCRdb keeps it, with only in-frame sequences that have V and J called. A part of the clones is gone; compared with another copy, unresolved V genes explain less than half, and the rest is unexplained. For V, J and clone size, that table is used; D and trimming come from the DNA. This sample comprises 140,000 to 150,000 clones, roughly 89% of them detected only once. The ten largest clones capture around 5.2% of the sample.

The sequence was obtained from an adult in good health. Here the sequenced sample was peripheral blood, taken on day 0 of AZD1222 vaccination.

The CDR3 protein sequence reads: CASSQRLGGSTDTQYF. The base sequence is TGTGCCAGCAGCCAGCGCCTGGGGGGGAGCACAGATACGCAGTATTTT. The chain couples TRBV11-2 to TRBJ2-3; 7 of the junction bases match TRBD2. For this chain, trimming is 5 bases at the V end and 0 bases at the J end, and the number of junction bases without a gene match is 8. CDR1 and CDR2 are drawn from the germline V gene: SGHAT, FQNNGV. The CDR3 goes from the cysteine to the phenylalanine over 16 residues. Only the CDR3 region is kept as DNA, spanning 48 bases read in frame from base 1.